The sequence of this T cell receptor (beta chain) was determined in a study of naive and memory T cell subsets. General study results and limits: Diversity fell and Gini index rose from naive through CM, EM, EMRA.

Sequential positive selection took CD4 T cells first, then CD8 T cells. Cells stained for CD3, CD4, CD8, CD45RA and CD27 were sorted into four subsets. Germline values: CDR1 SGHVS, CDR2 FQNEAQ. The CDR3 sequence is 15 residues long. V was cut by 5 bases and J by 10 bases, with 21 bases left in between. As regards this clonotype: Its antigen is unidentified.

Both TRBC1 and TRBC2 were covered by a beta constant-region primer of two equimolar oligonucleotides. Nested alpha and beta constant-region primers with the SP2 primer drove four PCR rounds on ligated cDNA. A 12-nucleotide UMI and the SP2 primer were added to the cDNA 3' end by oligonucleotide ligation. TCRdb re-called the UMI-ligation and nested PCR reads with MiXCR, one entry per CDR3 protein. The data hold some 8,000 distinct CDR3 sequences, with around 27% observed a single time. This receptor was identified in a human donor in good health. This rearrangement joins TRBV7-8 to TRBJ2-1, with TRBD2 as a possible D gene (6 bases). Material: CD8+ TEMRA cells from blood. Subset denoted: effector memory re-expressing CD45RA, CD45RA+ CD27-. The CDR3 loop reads CASSPRAINREEQFF. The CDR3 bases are TGTGCCAGCAGCCCCCGGGCAATAAATCGGGAGGAGCAGTTCTTC. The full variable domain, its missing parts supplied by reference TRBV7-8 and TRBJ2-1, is GAGVSQSPRYKVAKRGQDVALRCDPISGHVSLFWYQQALGQGPEFLTYFQNEAQLDKSGLPSDRFFAERPEGSVSTLKIQRTQQEDSAVYLCASSPRAINREEQFFGPGTRLTVL.